This entry concerns a single TCR beta chain. This entry is derived from a study of Ad26.COV2.S vaccination and SARS-CoV-2 variants. The table came from immunoSEQ multiplex PCR; TCRdb's copy has only in-frame clones and leaves some out. The top ten clones hold 3% to 4% of a sample with around 250,000 clones, 87% of them seen once. With 1 base clipped from V and 5 bases from J, the junction kept 1 base outside the gene matches. CDR1 and CDR2 from the germline V gene are MNHNS and SASEGT. The CDR3 is 15 residues long. As to treatment: over 15 received Ad26.COV2.S at low or high dose, single or two shots; about 5 received placebo; per-sample allocation not given. Vaccine and placebo recipients were sampled on day 63 after the first injection.

The material sequenced was peripheral blood, taken in a trial of Ad26.COV2.S vaccine versus placebo. J is TRBJ2-3 and V is TRBV6-1; 12 bases agree with TRBD2. This clonotype originated in a person between 18 and 65 years old who received the Ad26.COV2.S COVID-19 vaccine or a placebo. CDR3 sequence (DNA): TGTGCCAGCAGTGAAGTGACTAGCGGGAGAGATACGCAGTATTTT. Its protein product is CASSEVTSGRDTQYF.